This T cell receptor (beta chain) was sequenced for a study of control samples from healthy donors and cancer patients. Trimming removed 0 bases from V and 0 bases from J, with 12 bases in between. This CDR3 region has 16 residues. The method was immunoSEQ multiplex PCR; TCRdb's version includes in-frame clones alone and lacks a portion of them. The sample yields tens of thousands of clones, more than 70% seen once. Sequenced material: PBMCs. The TCR was taken from a man in his sixties with colorectal cancer. V is TRBV23-1 and J is TRBJ2-7; possibly TRBD1 or TRBD2 for D (6 bases each). TRBV23-1 is an ORF, and what it does is uncertain. The CDR3 is CASSQSRGDSSYEQYF. The CDR3 DNA sequence: TGCGCCAGCAGTCAATCTAGGGGGGATAGCTCCTACGAGCAGTACTTC.